This T cell receptor (beta chain) originates from a study of blood T cells in healthy people across ages (dated by TCRdb to the mid-2010s). For context, the study as a whole: Template switching captured roughly one uniquely barcoded TCR beta cDNA molecule per two T cells in model experiments. The study measured age-related changes in TCR beta repertoire diversity using deep sequencing normalized with unique cDNA molecular identifiers. Donors were grouped into four age groups: young (average 16 years), middle-aged (around 39), aged (approximately 58) and long-lived (just over 80). Donors of different ages were randomly distributed across sequencing lanes to avoid experimental bias. The study analyzed two additional independent replicas of 1 million unique cDNA reads from the same blood draw for two donors, one aged 18 to 30 and one aged 80 or older.

What the study reported, not specific to this receptor: Bulk unsorted PBMC profiling prevented conclusive comparison of naive and antigen-experienced compartments. Compared with the aged group, the long-lived group had more naive CD4+ T cells, fewer expanded clones and increased TCR diversity, suggesting age selection. Total diversity estimates from one million sequenced T cells were considered lower bounds and underestimates. Observed TCR beta diversity per million T cells fell roughly linearly with age, and a significant reduction was already apparent by age roughly 40. The percentage of naive T cells measured by flow cytometry correlated strongly with observed TCR beta diversity. Because the CMV infection status of the donors was unknown, age-related changes in expanded clonotypes may potentially have been confounded.

About this clonotype itself: Its antigen remains undetermined. Base qualities are missing; no much larger clone stands one base away.

Deletion took 3 bases off V and 7 bases off J, with a span of 15 bases between the germline ends. Sequences MNHEY (CDR1) and SMNVEV (CDR2) are obtained from the germline V gene (reference sequence). Its CDR3 holds 14 amino acids, cysteine through phenylalanine. This entry keeps only the CDR3 DNA: 42 bases, framed from base 1. Donors were 39 systemically healthy Caucasian individuals from Russia aged roughly 6 to 95 years. Each donor gave 8 to 10 milliliters of peripheral blood, collected into EDTA-treated Vacutainer tubes. PBMCs were isolated by Ficoll-Paque density-gradient centrifugation, with at least 7 million obtained per sample. Trizol reagent was used to extract total RNA from PBMCs, with at least 5 micrograms per sample. For every donor, an aliquot of PBMCs went through flow cytometry to measure the percentages of naive CD45RAhigh/CD27high T cells. Library generation was performed with 5' RACE. This sample was sequenced with an Illumina HiSeq 2500. A second roughly 7 to 11 cycle PCR used a sample-barcoded 5' primer and a J-beta primer mix. Each TCR beta cDNA molecule received a unique molecular identifier from a template-switch 5' adaptor carrying 12 random nucleotides. Each sample yielded at least 2.5 million CDR3-containing paired-end reads. All of the RNA was converted into first-strand cDNA using the Mint cDNA synthesis kit, with a TRBC-specific oligonucleotide serving as the primer. Following uracil-DNA glycosylase treatment, all cDNA underwent a first 18-cycle PCR with the universal primers M1SS and BC2_uni_R. On the authors' methods: For normalization, 1 million high-quality reads were randomly selected from each sample, with every read carrying a distinct molecular identifier. Instead of being binned into consensus sequences, reads with shared molecular identifiers were discarded. MiTCR, run with a Q25 quality threshold and the strictest error-elimination algorithm, handled CDR3 identification, clonotype clustering and error correction. A nonparametric unseen species model with Euler transformation was used to estimate a lower bound on total TCR beta diversity. TCRdb reanalyzed the raw reads on its own, using fastp at Q25 for trimming and MiXCR for clone calling, and kept in-frame beta chains. Each record represents a unique CDR3 protein, reported with the most common genes and DNA among its rows. The V and J calls were determined by TCRdb, not by the authors. Here the sample has 720,000 or so distinct CDR3 sequences; around 38% occur a single time. The top ten hold about 30% of the sample.

The chain is assembled from TRBV27 and TRBJ1-2; TRBD1 might be the D gene, on 6 matching bases. The sequence derives from a man older than 75 in good health. The sequenced sample consisted of blood. The DNA sequence reads TGTGCCAGCAGTTTCAACCAAGGGGGGGGTGGCTACACCTTC. Its protein reads: CASSFNQGGGGYTF.